The rows below give T cell receptor beta chains drawn from one sample of a study of OX40 agonist ivuxolimab in advanced cancers. Some clones are missing from TCRdb's copy, which holds only in-frame ones; the method was immunoSEQ multiplex PCR. The table lists some 150,000 clones, 93% of them singletons. The sample in question was CD4+ or CD8+ T cells sorted from blood, obtained in a trial of the OX40 agonist ivuxolimab. These receptors all stem from an adult with an advanced solid tumor such as melanoma, head and neck, liver or kidney cancer. Both conserved end residues are part of each CDR3. The D gene is left open where the match is weak. The size field is filled for only some rows; it gives once, few, many or a size class.

clone size: -; V gene: TRBV6-6; D gene: -; J gene: TRBJ1-2; CDR3 DNA: TGTGCCAGCAGAGAATACCATACGGCGGACTATGGCTACACCTTC; CDR3 protein: CASREYHTADYGYTF
clone size: -; V gene: TRBV11-3; D gene: TRBD1; J gene: TRBJ1-6; CDR3 DNA: TGTGCCAGCAGCCAGGGGGTCCATAATTCACCCCTCCACTTT; CDR3 protein: CASSQGVHNSPLHF
clone size: -; V gene: TRBV6-5; D gene: TRBD1; J gene: TRBJ2-6; CDR3 DNA: TGTGCCAGCAGTACACAGGGGAACAGGGCCAACGTCCTGACTTTC; CDR3 protein: CASSTQGNRANVLTF
clone size: -; V gene: TRBV18; D gene: -; J gene: TRBJ1-1; CDR3 DNA: TGTGCCAGCTCGCAGGGACACCTGAACACTGAAGCTTTCTTT; CDR3 protein: CASSQGHLNTEAFF
clone size: -; V gene: TRBV9; D gene: TRBD2; J gene: TRBJ2-3; CDR3 DNA: TGTGCCAGCAGCGTAGACCTAGCGGGGGGCACAGATACGCAGTATTTT; CDR3 protein: CASSVDLAGGTDTQYF
clone size: -; V gene: TRBV2; D gene: TRBD2; J gene: TRBJ2-3; CDR3 DNA: TGTGCCACCAGGCTCGGGGGGGTTGGAGATACGCAGTATTTT; CDR3 protein: CATRLGGVGDTQYF
clone size: once; V gene: TRBV7-9; D gene: TRBD1; J gene: TRBJ1-2; CDR3 DNA: TGTGCCAGCAGCTTAGAGGGGGCTTCTTATGGCTACACCTTC; CDR3 protein: CASSLEGASYGYTF
clone size: once; V gene: TRBV28; D gene: -; J gene: TRBJ1-4; CDR3 DNA: TGTGCCACTCGGGCCCCCGGGGGTGAAAAACTGTTTTTT; CDR3 protein: CATRAPGGEKLFF
clone size: -; V gene: TRBV27; D gene: -; J gene: TRBJ2-2; CDR3 DNA: TGTGCCAGCAGTAAAGGGGTGTCAGCCGGGGAGCTGTTTTTT; CDR3 protein: CASSKGVSAGELFF
clone size: -; V gene: TRBV4-2; D gene: TRBD1; J gene: TRBJ1-5; CDR3 DNA: TGTGCCAGCAGCCTGAGAGTGGACAGGGGTAAAAGGCAGCCCCAGCATTTT; CDR3 protein: CASSLRVDRGKRQPQHF
clone size: -; V gene: TRBV27; D gene: -; J gene: TRBJ1-2; CDR3 DNA: TGTGCCAGCAGGCCACCACAGGACCGGACCTCTTATGGCTACACCTTC; CDR3 protein: CASRPPQDRTSYGYTF
clone size: -; V gene: TRBV5-5; D gene: -; J gene: TRBJ2-7; CDR3 DNA: TGTGCCAGCAGCTTAGGGTCACAGGGAGATTTCGAGCAGTACTTC; CDR3 protein: CASSLGSQGDFEQYF
clone size: -; V gene: TRBV6-5; D gene: -; J gene: TRBJ1-2; CDR3 DNA: TGTGCCAGCAGTATTAGGGAGAACTATGGCTACACCTTC; CDR3 protein: CASSIRENYGYTF
clone size: -; V gene: TRBV10-3; D gene: -; J gene: TRBJ2-1; CDR3 DNA: TGTGCCACCCAACCCTGGGCGGCGGGGCCGACTGACAATGAGCAGTTCTTC; CDR3 protein: CATQPWAAGPTDNEQFF
clone size: -; V gene: TRBV11-2; D gene: -; J gene: TRBJ1-1; CDR3 DNA: TGTGCCAGCAGCTTAGAGCAGGGTTTGACTGAAGCTTTCTTT; CDR3 protein: CASSLEQGLTEAFF
clone size: -; V gene: TRBV19; D gene: TRBD1; J gene: TRBJ1-5; CDR3 DNA: TGTGCCAGTAGTAAAACCGGGACAGGGAGTTGGCCCCAGCATTTT; CDR3 protein: CASSKTGTGSWPQHF
clone size: -; V gene: TRBV6-5; D gene: TRBD2; J gene: TRBJ2-1; CDR3 DNA: TGTGCCAGCAGTTACTCGACCAGCGGGAGGGTCAATGAGCAGTTCTTC; CDR3 protein: CASSYSTSGRVNEQFF
clone size: -; V gene: TRBV5-1; D gene: -; J gene: TRBJ1-1; CDR3 DNA: TGCGCCAGCAGCTCAGTTACAACGAACACTGAAGCTTTCTTT; CDR3 protein: CASSSVTTNTEAFF
clone size: once; V gene: TRBV11-2; D gene: TRBD2; J gene: TRBJ2-1; CDR3 DNA: TGTGCCAGCCGACGCCTAGCGGGAGGGATCAATGAGCAGTTCTTC; CDR3 protein: CASRRLAGGINEQFF
clone size: -; V gene: TRBV18; D gene: -; J gene: TRBJ2-2; CDR3 DNA: TGTGCCAGCTCGCCCGGAGGCCCGCCGGGGGAGCTGTTTTTT; CDR3 protein: CASSPGGPPGELFF
clone size: -; V gene: TRBV11-2; D gene: -; J gene: TRBJ1-3; CDR3 DNA: TGTGCCAGCAGCATACGGCCGGGACCGTTCTCTGGAAACACCATATATTTT; CDR3 protein: CASSIRPGPFSGNTIYF
clone size: -; V gene: TRBV5-1; D gene: -; J gene: TRBJ2-5; CDR3 DNA: TGCGCCAGCAGCTATGGGGGGCACCAAGAGACCCAGTACTTC; CDR3 protein: CASSYGGHQETQYF
clone size: -; V gene: TRBV7-2; D gene: -; J gene: TRBJ2-1; CDR3 DNA: TGTGCCAGCAGCCCCCGGACGACCCTGTACAATGAGCAGTTCTTC; CDR3 protein: CASSPRTTLYNEQFF
clone size: -; V gene: TRBV6-5; D gene: -; J gene: TRBJ1-2; CDR3 DNA: TGTGCCAGCAGTTACTCGACAGTTTACTATGGCTACACCTTC; CDR3 protein: CASSYSTVYYGYTF
clone size: -; V gene: TRBV27; D gene: -; J gene: TRBJ2-7; CDR3 DNA: TGTGCCAGCAGTCCTACGCTACGGGGATCGAAAAGGTACGAGCAGTACTTC; CDR3 protein: CASSPTLRGSKRYEQYF
clone size: -; V gene: TRBV5-5; D gene: -; J gene: TRBJ1-5; CDR3 DNA: TGTGCCAGCAGCTTGGGGAACAGGCGAGAGGGGCCCCAGCATTTT; CDR3 protein: CASSLGNRREGPQHF
clone size: -; V gene: TRBV11-2; D gene: -; J gene: TRBJ2-7; CDR3 DNA: TGTGCCAGCAGCTTAGACAGGGTCGTCAGCGAGCAGTACTTC; CDR3 protein: CASSLDRVVSEQYF
clone size: few; V gene: TRBV10-3; D gene: TRBD1; J gene: TRBJ1-1; CDR3 DNA: TGTGCCATCAGGGGGACAGGAGAAGCTTTCTTT; CDR3 protein: CAIRGTGEAFF
clone size: -; V gene: TRBV7-8; D gene: -; J gene: TRBJ2-7; CDR3 DNA: TGTGCCAGCAGCTTAGAATGGGTACCGGGGGGCTACTACGAGCAGTACTTC; CDR3 protein: CASSLEWVPGGYYEQYF
clone size: once; V gene: TRBV19; D gene: -; J gene: TRBJ1-2; CDR3 DNA: TGTGCCAGCGCTCGTGCCTATGGCTACACCTTC; CDR3 protein: CASARAYGYTF
clone size: -; V gene: TRBV28; D gene: TRBD1; J gene: TRBJ2-7; CDR3 DNA: TGTGCCAGCAGCCGAAAGACAGGGTTTCGCTACGAGCAGTACTTC; CDR3 protein: CASSRKTGFRYEQYF
clone size: -; V gene: TRBV28; D gene: TRBD1; J gene: TRBJ2-7; CDR3 DNA: TGTGCCAGCAAATTCCCCGGGACAGGGAATTCCGAGCAGTACTTC; CDR3 protein: CASKFPGTGNSEQYF
clone size: -; V gene: TRBV15; D gene: TRBD1; J gene: TRBJ1-5; CDR3 DNA: TGTGCCACCAGCAGACCTCCGACAGGGGGCGGGCAGCCCCAGCATTTT; CDR3 protein: CATSRPPTGGGQPQHF
clone size: -; V gene: TRBV5-8; D gene: TRBD1; J gene: TRBJ1-5; CDR3 DNA: TGTGCCAGCAGCTTGGGGTCAGGGGGCGGGTTACGTCAGCCCCAGCATTTT; CDR3 protein: CASSLGSGGGLRQPQHF
clone size: once; V gene: TRBV28; D gene: TRBD2; J gene: TRBJ2-5; CDR3 DNA: TGTGCCAGCACCTCTCCCCAGCGGGGGGGCAGGGAGACCCAGTACTTC; CDR3 protein: CASTSPQRGGRETQYF
clone size: -; V gene: TRBV28; D gene: -; J gene: TRBJ1-2; CDR3 DNA: TGTGCCAGCTCCATGCCACAGGGCCAAGGGGACTATGGCTACACCTTC; CDR3 protein: CASSMPQGQGDYGYTF
clone size: -; V gene: TRBV2; D gene: TRBD1; J gene: TRBJ2-7; CDR3 DNA: TGTGCCAGCAGACAGGGGTTGGAGGAGCAGTACTTC; CDR3 protein: CASRQGLEEQYF
clone size: -; V gene: TRBV2; D gene: -; J gene: TRBJ1-4; CDR3 DNA: TGTGCCAGCAGCGGAGGAGGGAATGAAAAACTGTTTTTT; CDR3 protein: CASSGGGNEKLFF
clone size: -; V gene: TRBV11-2; D gene: -; J gene: TRBJ2-7; CDR3 DNA: TGTGCCAGCAGCACCACAGGGATGGGCGAGCAGTACTTC; CDR3 protein: CASSTTGMGEQYF
clone size: -; V gene: TRBV5-1; D gene: TRBD1; J gene: TRBJ1-1; CDR3 DNA: TGCGCCAGCAGCTTGACAGGGGGCCAGAGGAACACTGAAGCTTTCTTT; CDR3 protein: CASSLTGGQRNTEAFF
clone size: -; V gene: TRBV5-1; D gene: -; J gene: TRBJ2-6; CDR3 DNA: TGCGCCAGCAGCTTGGGGAGCTCTGGGGCCAACGTCCTGACTTTC; CDR3 protein: CASSLGSSGANVLTF
clone size: once; V gene: TRBV5-1; D gene: TRBD1; J gene: TRBJ2-3; CDR3 DNA: TGCGCCAGCAGCTTTGACAGGGGAAACAAAAAGGGCACAGATACGCAGTATTTT; CDR3 protein: CASSFDRGNKKGTDTQYF
clone size: -; V gene: TRBV18; D gene: TRBD1; J gene: TRBJ1-5; CDR3 DNA: TGTGCCAGCTCACCAAGGGGACAGTCAGACAATCAGCCCCAGCATTTT; CDR3 protein: CASSPRGQSDNQPQHF
clone size: -; V gene: TRBV4-2; D gene: TRBD2; J gene: TRBJ2-1; CDR3 DNA: TGTGCCAGCAGCCAAGGGCTAGCGGGTTACAATGAGCAGTTCTTC; CDR3 protein: CASSQGLAGYNEQFF
clone size: -; V gene: TRBV4-1; D gene: TRBD1; J gene: TRBJ2-1; CDR3 DNA: TGCGCCAGCAGCCAGAACAGGGGGGATTGGTACAATGAGCAGTTCTTC; CDR3 protein: CASSQNRGDWYNEQFF
clone size: -; V gene: TRBV6-1; D gene: TRBD1; J gene: TRBJ2-7; CDR3 DNA: TGTGCCAGCAGTGAATTATCCCTGTCGGGACAGGGGGCCGGGCAGTACTTC; CDR3 protein: CASSELSLSGQGAGQYF
clone size: -; V gene: TRBV5-6; D gene: -; J gene: TRBJ1-2; CDR3 DNA: TGTGCCAGCAGCTTGCCTCAGCATCCGTATGGCTACACCTTC; CDR3 protein: CASSLPQHPYGYTF
clone size: -; V gene: TRBV19; D gene: -; J gene: TRBJ1-2; CDR3 DNA: TGTGCCAGTAGAGACAGTATCTATGGCTACACCTTC; CDR3 protein: CASRDSIYGYTF
clone size: -; V gene: TRBV9; D gene: -; J gene: TRBJ1-6; CDR3 DNA: TGTGCCAGCAGCGCCCGCGATAGTCATCCAGATTCACCCCTCCACTTT; CDR3 protein: CASSARDSHPDSPLHF
clone size: -; V gene: TRBV2; D gene: -; J gene: TRBJ1-1; CDR3 DNA: TGTGCCAGCAAGGAGGAGCCCACTGAAGCTTTCTTT; CDR3 protein: CASKEEPTEAFF
clone size: -; V gene: TRBV20-1; D gene: TRBD1; J gene: TRBJ2-7; CDR3 DNA: TGCAGTGCCAGAGGGGGCAGCGAGCAGTACTTC; CDR3 protein: CSARGGSEQYF
clone size: -; V gene: TRBV11-2; D gene: -; J gene: TRBJ1-5; CDR3 DNA: TGTGCCAGCAGCTTACAGGGAGCAGATCAGCCCCAGCATTTT; CDR3 protein: CASSLQGADQPQHF
clone size: -; V gene: TRBV19; D gene: -; J gene: TRBJ2-3; CDR3 DNA: TGTGCCAGTAGTATAGGGAGACCCCTCCGCCGTTATGGCACAGATACGCAGTATTTT; CDR3 protein: CASSIGRPLRRYGTDTQYF